This T cell receptor beta chain was captured by sequencing in a study of blood T cell repertoires in COVID-19 (dated by TCRdb to 2018 to 2021). Turning to the overall study: Collaborator samples came from the United States, Italy and Spain and covered acute and convalescent phases of COVID-19. The dataset comprised deeply sampled blood TCRbeta repertoires from subjects exposed to, actively infected with, or recovered from COVID-19. The prospective study material was composed of cDNA or gDNA derived from T cells, B-cell-depleted T cells, or PBMCs. Where available, HLA class I and class II types were taken from metadata supplied by the sample provider and were not determined by assay-based typing. Samples were obtained from the ongoing ImmuneRACE study (first 160 participants) and from some 1,300 subjects provided by 6 global collaborators. Sample metadata almost always included a de-identified subject ID, COVID-19 status, age in years and sex. A freely available public database, intended as a resource for researchers studying the immune response to SARS-CoV-2, is where the repertoires were released. Beyond this particular receptor, the publication reports: How much clinical and demographic metadata was included differed by source and by participant, and the metadata was provided uncurated.

TCRbeta CDR3 regions were amplified from genomic DNA by means of the immunoSEQ Assay, a bias-controlled multiplex PCR. For the original study's pipeline: The number of nucleated cells in each sample was estimated from the amplification of reference gene primers within the assay. To quantify the absolute abundance of each unique TCRbeta CDR3 rearrangement, sequence reads were collapsed and filtered. For each sample, productive Simpson clonality was calculated by taking the square root of Simpson's diversity index across productive rearrangements. The table was pulled from immuneACCESS by TCRdb, which kept in-frame rearrangements only. Such tables lose some clones; where checked, under half of the loss comes from unresolved V genes, and the rest has no known cause. D and trimming come from the DNA, and the V and J calls and clone size come from that table. The table for this sample lists 100,000 to 150,000 clones; roughly 69% of them were counted only once. The ten top clones hold roughly 2% of the sample.

Ten or more counts support this clone. Its antigen remains undetermined. No quality values exist for individual bases; no much larger clone is one base distant. Whole blood was collected in K2EDTA tubes by collaborating institutions according to the institutions' own protocols. For TCRbeta analysis, collaborator samples were shipped as frozen whole blood, as isolated PBMCs, or as DNA extracted from either sample type. The sample consisted of peripheral blood. The sequence was collected from a woman aged 70-85 years with acute or convalescent COVID-19.

The CDR3 region has the sequence CASSVLPSGTRTYEQYF. The sequenced DNA is TGTGCCAGCAGTGTCCTCCCTTCCGGGACAAGAACCTACGAGCAGTACTTC. The chain is made from TRBV27 and TRBJ2-7; TRBD1 is a weak D gene call, 6 bases matching. V is pared back by 5 bases and J by 2 bases, with 22 bases lying between the germline termini. CDR1 MNHEY and CDR2 SMNVEV are derived from the germline V gene (reference sequence). There are 17 amino acids in the CDR3, from cysteine to phenylalanine inclusive. The only DNA kept is the CDR3, 51 bases in frame from the first base.